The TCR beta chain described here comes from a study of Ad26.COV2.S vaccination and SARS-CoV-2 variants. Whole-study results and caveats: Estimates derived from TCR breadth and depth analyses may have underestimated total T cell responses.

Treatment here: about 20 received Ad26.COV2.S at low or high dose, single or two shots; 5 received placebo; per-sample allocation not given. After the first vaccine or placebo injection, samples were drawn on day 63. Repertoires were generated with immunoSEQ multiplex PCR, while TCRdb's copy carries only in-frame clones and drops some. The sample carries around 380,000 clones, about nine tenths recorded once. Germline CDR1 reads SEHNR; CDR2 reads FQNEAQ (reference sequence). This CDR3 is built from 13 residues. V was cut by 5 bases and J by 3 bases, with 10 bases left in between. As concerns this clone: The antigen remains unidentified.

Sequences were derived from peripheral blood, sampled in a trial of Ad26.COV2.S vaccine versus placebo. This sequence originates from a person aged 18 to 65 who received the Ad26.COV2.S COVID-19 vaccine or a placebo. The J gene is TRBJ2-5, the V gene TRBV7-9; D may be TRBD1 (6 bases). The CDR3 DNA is TGTGCCAGCAGCCGGGACACAGAAGAGACCCAGTACTTC. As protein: CASSRDTEETQYF.